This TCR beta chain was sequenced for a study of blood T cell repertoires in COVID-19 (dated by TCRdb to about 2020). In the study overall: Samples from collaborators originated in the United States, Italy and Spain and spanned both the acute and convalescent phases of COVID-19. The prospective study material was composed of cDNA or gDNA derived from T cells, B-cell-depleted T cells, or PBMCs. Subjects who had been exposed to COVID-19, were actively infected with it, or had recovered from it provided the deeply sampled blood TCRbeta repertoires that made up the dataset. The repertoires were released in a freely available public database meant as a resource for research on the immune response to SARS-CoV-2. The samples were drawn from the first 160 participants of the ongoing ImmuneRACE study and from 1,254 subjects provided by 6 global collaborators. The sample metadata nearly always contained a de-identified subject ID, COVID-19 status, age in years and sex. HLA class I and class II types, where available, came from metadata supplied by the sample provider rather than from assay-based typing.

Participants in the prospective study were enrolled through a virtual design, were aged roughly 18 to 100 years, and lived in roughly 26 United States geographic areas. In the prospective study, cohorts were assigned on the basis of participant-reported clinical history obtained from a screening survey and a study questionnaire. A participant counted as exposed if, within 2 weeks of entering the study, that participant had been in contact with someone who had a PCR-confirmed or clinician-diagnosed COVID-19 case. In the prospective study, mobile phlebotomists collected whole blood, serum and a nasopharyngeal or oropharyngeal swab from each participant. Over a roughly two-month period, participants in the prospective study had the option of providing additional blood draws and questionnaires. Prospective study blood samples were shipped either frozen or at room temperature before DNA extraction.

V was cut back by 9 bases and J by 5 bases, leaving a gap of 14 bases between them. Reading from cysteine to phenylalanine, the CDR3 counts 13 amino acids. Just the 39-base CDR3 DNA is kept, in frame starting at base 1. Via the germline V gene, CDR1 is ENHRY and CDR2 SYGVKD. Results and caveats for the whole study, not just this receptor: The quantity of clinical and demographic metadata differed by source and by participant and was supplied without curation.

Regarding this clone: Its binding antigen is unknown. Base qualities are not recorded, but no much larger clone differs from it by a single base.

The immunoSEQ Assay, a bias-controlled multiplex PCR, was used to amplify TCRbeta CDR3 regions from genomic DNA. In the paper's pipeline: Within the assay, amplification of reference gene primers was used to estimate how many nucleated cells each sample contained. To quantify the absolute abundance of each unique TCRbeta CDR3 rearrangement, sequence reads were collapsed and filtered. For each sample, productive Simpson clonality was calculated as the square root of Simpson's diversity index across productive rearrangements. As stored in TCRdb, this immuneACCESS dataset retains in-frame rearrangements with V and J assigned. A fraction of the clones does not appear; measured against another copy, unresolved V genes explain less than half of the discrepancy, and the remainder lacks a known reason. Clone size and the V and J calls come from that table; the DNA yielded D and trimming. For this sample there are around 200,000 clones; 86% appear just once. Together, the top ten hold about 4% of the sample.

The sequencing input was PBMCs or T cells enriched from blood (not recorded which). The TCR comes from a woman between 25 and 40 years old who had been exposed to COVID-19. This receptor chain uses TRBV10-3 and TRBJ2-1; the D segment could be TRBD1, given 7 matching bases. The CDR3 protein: CAIRTGEDNEQFF. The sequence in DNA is TGTGCCATACGAACAGGGGAGGACAATGAGCAGTTCTTC.